The 27 T cell receptor beta chains listed next were all sequenced from one sample in a study of memory CD4+ T cells and cytomegalovirus serostatus. Single viable CD3+CD4+CD8-CD45RO+ cells were sorted as the memory CD4+ T cells. The protocol was immunoSEQ multiplex PCR, while the TCRdb copy is restricted to in-frame clones and leaves out a portion. Altogether about 53,000 clones are present, roughly 80% being singletons, with the ten largest covering roughly 0.77%. Sequencing used memory CD4+ T cells from blood. The receptor source for this set is an adult in good health and CMV-seronegative.

This chain connects TRBV11-1 to TRBJ2-1, with TRBD2 matching 12 bases. Unmatched junction bases numbered 7, after V lost 5 bases and J lost 8 bases. Germline V gives CDR1 SGHAT, CDR2 FQDESV (reference sequence). This CDR3 is 15 amino acids long. CDR3 in amino acids: CASSKTSGGRHEQFF. As DNA, the CDR3 is TGTGCCAGCAGCAAGACTAGCGGGGGCCGCCATGAGCAGTTCTTC. Combining the CDR3 with reference TRBV11-1 and TRBJ2-1 gives the whole variable domain EAEVAQSPRYKITEKSQAVAFWCDPISGHATLYWYRQILGQGPELLVQFQDESVVDDSQLPKDRFSAERLKGVDSTLKIQPAELGDSAMYLCASSKTSGGRHEQFFGPGTRLTVL.

The chain uses TRBV11-2 and TRBJ2-2; D not certain. The CDR3 runs 14 residues. Trimming removed 2 bases at V and 6 bases at J, with 10 bases between. Germline V gene sequence: CDR1 SGHAT, CDR2 FQNNGV. The DNA of the CDR3 is TGTGCCAGCAGCTTAATGGCTGGGGCCGGGGAGCTGTTTTTT. Translating it yields CASSLMAGAGELFF.

The rearrangement links TRBV30 to TRBJ2-5; TRBD1 agrees at 11 bases. CDR1 is GTSNPN and CDR2 is SVGIG in the germline V gene (reference sequence). The V and J ends lost 3 bases and 3 bases, in that order; junction bases with no gene match: 6. The CDR3 totals 15 residues. The DNA for the CDR3 is TGTGCCTGGAGCTACCGGACAGGGGGCAAAGAGACCCAGTACTTC. It specifies CAWSYRTGGKETQYF. Full variable domain (outside the CDR3, taken from reference TRBV30 and TRBJ2-5): SQTIHQWPATLVQPVGSPLSLECTVEGTSNPNLYWYRQAAGRGLQLLFYSVGIGQISSEVPQNLSASRPQDRQFILSSKKLLLSDSGFYLCAWSYRTGGKETQYFGPGTRLLVL.

The V gene is TRBV28, the J gene TRBJ2-7; either TRBD1 or TRBD2 may fit D (5 bases each). This CDR3 is 15 amino acids long. In germline, CDR1 is MDHEN, CDR2 SYDVKM. V gave up 6 bases and J gave up 5 bases, with 20 bases separating them. The CDR3 nucleotides are TGTGCCAGCAGACCGGGGACGCCCCAAAGAAACGAGCAGTACTTC. This translates into CASRPGTPQRNEQYF.

The chain is built from TRBV5-1 and TRBJ2-3; 9 nucleotides align to TRBD2. Germline V CDR1 and CDR2: SGHRS, YFSETQ. CDR3 length: 19 amino acids. V dropped 0 bases and J dropped 1; count of bases not matched to a gene: 12. Here the CDR3 DNA reads TGCGCCAGCAGCTTGGGTGGCCGGGGTAGCGGGGGACGCACAGATACGCAGTATTTT. Translation gives CASSLGGRGSGGRTDTQYF.

In its sample, this clone was seen once. The V call is TRBV2, the J call TRBJ1-2; D gene unclear. Germline V lookup: CDR1 SNHLY, CDR2 FYNNEI. V gave up 3 bases and J gave up 0 bases, with 11 bases separating them. The CDR3 runs 15 residues. CDR3 region: CASSDAGFTNYGYTF. In DNA, the CDR3 is TGTGCCAGCAGTGACGCGGGATTTACTAACTATGGCTACACCTTC. Filled out from reference TRBV2 and TRBJ1-2, the complete variable domain reads EPEVTQTPSHQVTQMGQEVILRCVPISNHLYFYWYRQILGQKVEFLVSFYNNEISEKSEIFDDQFSVERPDGSNFTLKIRSTKLEDSAMYFCASSDAGFTNYGYTFGSGTRLTVV.

This clone was found once. This chain connects TRBV12-5 to TRBJ1-2; D gene ambiguous. Deletions cut 0 bases from V and 5 bases from J, with 7 bases between. Germline CDR1 LGHNT, CDR2 FRNRAP. This CDR3 has 13 amino acids. In DNA, the CDR3 is TGTGCTAGTGGTTTGGTAGGAGGATATGGCTACACCTTC. Its translation is CASGLVGGYGYTF.

J is TRBJ1-5 and V is TRBV10-3; 7 nucleotides match TRBD1. Germline CDR1 is ENHRY and CDR2 is SYGVKD. This CDR3 is built from 14 residues. V was clipped by 3 bases and J by 7 bases; unmatched bases: 6. The CDR3 loop reads CAISEGQAGQPQHF. For the CDR3, the DNA is TGTGCCATCAGTGAAGGACAGGCAGGGCAGCCCCAGCATTTT.

V is TRBV7-2 and J is TRBJ2-7; 9 bases map to TRBD1. CDR1 and CDR2 from the germline V gene are SGHTA and FQGNSA. V trimming: 5 bases; J trimming: 2 bases; junction bases outside the gene matches: 4. This CDR3 has 14 amino acids. For the CDR3, the DNA is TGTGCCAGCAGCGTCCGGGACAGGGCCTACGAGCAGTACTTC. Its protein is CASSVRDRAYEQYF. The entire variable domain, with the rest obtained from reference TRBV7-2 and TRBJ2-7, is as follows: GAGVSQSPSNKVTEKGKDVELRCDPISGHTALYWYRQSLGQGLEFLIYFQGNSAPDKSGLPSDRFSAERTGGSVSTLTIQRTQQEDSAVYLCASSVRDRAYEQYFGPGTRLTVT.

V gene TRBV19 combines with J gene TRBJ2-2; D ambiguous. This CDR3 region has 11 residues. V lost 5 bases and J lost 9, with 7 bases in between. The germline CDR1 and CDR2 sequences are LNHDA and SQIVND (reference sequence). CDR3 DNA: TGTGCCAGTAGTGCCCGCAGGGAGCTGTTTTTT. Its translation: CASSARRELFF.

The V gene is TRBV1, the J gene TRBJ2-4; the DNA was not compared with TRBD2, the D call given in the table. TRBV1 is recorded as a pseudogene. The CDR3 contains 23 residues. CDR3 loop: CTSSQGGLLAGASLKIAKNIQYF. The CDR3 bases are TGCACCAGCAGCCAAGGGGGTTTGCTAGCGGGGGCCAGCCTGAAGATAGCCAAAAACATTCAGTACTTC.

This chain uses TRBV19 with TRBJ1-2; D is ambiguous. Between the trimmed V and J ends, which lost 10 bases and 0 bases, there was a span of 15 bases. CDR1 and CDR2 from the germline V gene are LNHDA and SQIVND (reference sequence). This CDR3 is 14 amino acids long. This CDR3 is CATSYQASNYGYTF. The CDR3, as DNA: TGTGCCACCAGTTATCAGGCTTCTAACTATGGCTACACCTTC.

This clone was detected a few times. V and J are TRBV19 and TRBJ1-2; D is undetermined. Germline values: CDR1 LNHDA, CDR2 SQIVND (reference sequence). The V end was cut by 3 bases, the J end by 4 bases, with 18 bases between. There are 16 residues in the CDR3. The CDR3 bases are TGTGCCAGTAGTATCCAGCAACACGGCAAGGGCTATGGCTACACCTTC. The encoded protein is CASSIQQHGKGYGYTF.

V is TRBV6-6 and J is TRBJ1-2; D not resolved. CDR3 length: 15 residues. Germline CDR1 is MNHNY and CDR2 is SVGAGI (reference sequence). The ends were cut back, 4 bases at V and 3 bases at J, with 15 bases in the middle. The chain's CDR3 is CASSSLASTHYGYTF. The DNA of the CDR3 is TGTGCCAGCAGTTCATTGGCGTCTACGCACTATGGCTACACCTTC.

V is TRBV6-1 and J is TRBJ2-2; the D is unclear. Germline CDR1 MNHNS, CDR2 SASEGT. There are 15 residues in the CDR3. The V gene lost 6 bases and the J gene lost 5 bases, with 16 bases spanning the gap. CDR3 sequence reads: CASSYELLATGELFF. The CDR3 DNA is TGTGCCAGCAGCTACGAACTACTGGCAACCGGGGAGCTGTTTTTT.

The rearrangement joins TRBV5-6 to TRBJ1-2, with TRBD1 matching over 7 bases. Germline lookup yields CDR1 SGHDT and CDR2 YYEEEE. V lost 4 bases, J lost 2 bases, and 5 bases stayed unmatched. CDR3 size: 14 residues. In nucleotides, the CDR3 is TGTGCCAGCAGCATACTGACAGGGAACTATGGCTACACCTTC. Translating it yields CASSILTGNYGYTF. Full variable domain (missing parts from reference TRBV5-6 and TRBJ1-2): DAGVTQSPTHLIKTRGQQVTLRCSPKSGHDTVSWYQQALGQGPQFIFQYYEEEERQRGNFPDRFSGHQFPNYSSELNVNALLLGDSALYLCASSILTGNYGYTFGSGTRLTVV.

This clone has just a few counts. The V gene is TRBV27, the J gene TRBJ2-7; 11 bases are a match to TRBD2. Germline V gives CDR1 MNHEY, CDR2 SMNVEV (reference sequence). Losses at the gene ends were 6 bases for V and 0 bases for J; bases not matched to a gene: 4. The CDR3 spans 15 residues. CDR3 nucleotide sequence: TGTGCCAGCAGACCTAGCGGGGGGAGCTCCTACGAGCAGTACTTC. Its translation is CASRPSGGSSYEQYF.

The chain has TRBV4-1 and TRBJ1-2; the D gene is possibly TRBD1 (5 bases). Per germline, CDR1 MGHRA and CDR2 YSYEKL. The V end was cut by 1 base, the J end by 8 bases, with 11 bases between. The CDR3 has 13 residues. CDR3 bases: TGCGCCAGCAGCCAAGTCGGGGCAGGAGGCTACACCTTC. Its translation is CASSQVGAGGYTF.

This clone was found once. The rearrangement links TRBV5-6 to TRBJ1-6; tentative D call: TRBD1 (5 bases). The CDR3 is 13 residues long. From germline, CDR1 is SGHDT and CDR2 YYEEEE. V lost 6 bases and J lost 7, with 11 bases in between. CDR3 sequence: CASTKNRNSPLHF. The CDR3 DNA reads TGTGCCAGCACCAAGAACAGGAATTCACCCCTCCACTTT.

This chain joins TRBV6-1 and TRBJ2-3; possible D gene TRBD1, 6 bases. Trimming shortened V by 3 bases and J by 2 bases, and 12 bases separated the two germline ends. The CDR3 loop spans 15 amino acids. CDR1 is MNHNS, CDR2 SASEGT, per germline. CDR3 sequence reads: CASSEMNRVTDTQYF. The CDR3, as DNA: TGTGCCAGCAGTGAGATGAACAGGGTCACAGATACGCAGTATTTT.

The V gene is TRBV6-1, the J gene TRBJ2-2; possible D gene TRBD1, 5 bases. This CDR3 has 14 amino acids. V was pared by 9 bases and J by 0 bases, with 11 bases between. Germline V lookup: CDR1 MNHNS, CDR2 SASEGT. The CDR3 region is CASTQGANTGELFF. CDR3 coding DNA: TGTGCCAGTACCCAGGGCGCGAACACCGGGGAGCTGTTTTTT.

This rearrangement joins TRBV10-3 to TRBJ2-3; a weak D match, TRBD2 (6 bases). The CDR3 length is 14 residues. V lost 4 bases and J 5 bases, leaving 13 bases between the germline ends. Germline V CDR1 and CDR2: ENHRY, SYGVKD. CDR3 in amino acids: CAISGNWGGDTQYF. DNA for the CDR3: TGTGCCATCAGTGGGAATTGGGGAGGAGATACGCAGTATTTT.

This clone was observed a few times. CDR3 region: CATAGDTEAFF. The DNA of the CDR3 is TGTGCCACCGCCGGGGACACTGAAGCTTTCTTT. The J gene is TRBJ1-1, the V gene TRBV10-3; D is ambiguous. This CDR3 has 11 amino acids. V gave up 10 bases and J gave up 3 bases, with 9 bases separating them. Germline V gives CDR1 ENHRY, CDR2 SYGVKD.

The gene calls are TRBV9 and TRBJ2-2; no clear D. The CDR3 extends over 13 amino acids. Germline-derived CDR1 and CDR2 are SGDLS and YYNGEE. The V end was cut by 0 bases, the J end by 4 bases, with 4 bases between. CDR3 DNA sequence: TGTGCCAGCAGCGTAGAGGTCACCGGGGAGCTGTTTTTT. This codes for CASSVEVTGELFF.

The chain recombines TRBV7-9 with TRBJ1-2; 10 bases are a match to TRBD1. Germline V gene lookup returns CDR1 SEHNR and CDR2 FQNEAQ (reference sequence). J lost 7 bases, V lost 5 bases, and 7 bases had no gene match. This CDR3 spans 14 amino acids. This CDR3 reads CASSTGTGAVGYTF. The CDR3 region has the DNA TGTGCCAGCAGCACCGGGACAGGGGCGGTTGGCTACACCTTC. Complete variable domain (other parts from reference TRBV7-9 and TRBJ1-2): DTGVSQNPRHKITKRGQNVTFRCDPISEHNRLYWYRQTLGQGPEFLTYFQNEAQLEKSRLLSDRFSAERPKGSFSTLEIQRTEQGDSAMYLCASSTGTGAVGYTFGSGTRLTVV.

The chain carries TRBV6-1 and TRBJ2-5; D uncertain. Trimming shortened V by 6 bases and J by 0 bases, and 14 bases separated the two germline ends. CDR1 is MNHNS and CDR2 is SASEGT in the germline V gene. The CDR3 sequence is 15 residues long. The CDR3 is CASREKQQYQETQYF. CDR3 DNA sequence: TGTGCCAGCAGGGAAAAACAGCAATACCAAGAGACCCAGTACTTC.

This sequence joins TRBV5-6 and TRBJ2-6; tentatively, D is TRBD1 (5 bases). Per the germline V gene, CDR1 is SGHDT and CDR2 is YYEEEE. The CDR3 totals 17 residues. The ends were cut back, 3 bases at V and 4 bases at J, with 17 bases in the middle. CDR3 nucleotides: TGTGCCAGCAGCTCACTTCCCCAGGGTGGCGGGGCCAACGTCCTGACTTTC. Translated: CASSSLPQGGGANVLTF.